The text below deals with one T cell receptor (beta chain). Its antigen is still unknown. This record comes from a study of cytomegalovirus exposure and HLA in healthy donors. Across the study: Earlier, 100 million to 130 million unique TCR beta sequences were recovered from about 200 million T cells by an analysis. Study-level findings and limits: When analyzed later, the rates of TCR association showed variation by HLA locus, with DRB1 the most and HLA-C the fewest. What was likely a sequencing artifact was a cluster of highly shared sequence variants. Earlier analysis yielded a pattern in which most TCR beta V segments were productive about 90% or about 30% of the time.

V was shortened by 6 bases and J by 5 bases, with 11 bases between the two germline ends. Per the germline V gene, CDR1 is MNHEY and CDR2 is SVGAGI. The CDR3 spans 12 residues. 13 Jbeta primers and 60 Vbeta primers were used for the PCR. Using immunoSEQ multiplex PCR, the repertoire was profiled, and TCRdb retains in-frame clones only, with some absent. Among 150,000 to 200,000 clones, roughly four fifths were seen once, and the ten largest hold roughly 2%. The specimen sequenced was PBMCs. The V gene is TRBV6-5, the J gene TRBJ2-7; D is unclear. The sequence came from a woman between 18 and 30 years old in good health and CMV-seropositive. This CDR3 is CASRHLGNEQYF. CDR3 bases: TGTGCCAGCAGACACCTAGGCAACGAGCAGTACTTC.